This TCR beta chain was captured in a study of blood T cell repertoires in COVID-19. Produced via immunoSEQ multiplex PCR; TCRdb's table is partial and in-frame only. The data contain some 170,000 clones, 75% to 90% of them seen just once; the ten biggest clones take up more than 7%. The V segment lost 4 bases and the J segment 5 bases; nucleotides outside the gene matches: 17. The CDR3 runs 19 residues. Germline CDR1 and CDR2: SGDLS and YYNGEE. What was sequenced was peripheral blood. The rearrangement uses TRBV9 and TRBJ2-3, with 12 bases lining up with TRBD2. The origin of this receptor is a woman aged 80 or over with active or convalescent COVID-19. The CDR3 bases are TGTGCCAGCAGCATGCCTAGCGGGGGGGCGGCTGGTCCTCTAGATACGCAGTATTTT. Translating gives CASSMPSGGAAGPLDTQYF.